This T cell receptor beta chain was sequenced in a study of immune evolution from preneoplasia to lung adenocarcinoma. Unmatched junction bases numbered 9, after V lost 7 bases and J lost 4 bases. Germline CDR1 is SGHNT and CDR2 is YENEEA. This CDR3 comprises 16 residues. Profiling relied on immunoSEQ multiplex PCR, and the TCRdb table lists in-frame clones only, not all of them. The repertoire holds roughly 4,700 clones, with roughly three quarters as singletons. Sequenced: FFPE minimally invasive lung adenocarcinoma tissue. The origin of this receptor is a person aged 55-80 years with lung adenocarcinoma. The chain has TRBV11-3 and TRBJ2-2; TRBD2 aligns across 10 bases. CDR3 residues: CASTKSGGASTGELFF. DNA for the CDR3: TGTGCCAGCACTAAGAGCGGGGGGGCTTCCACCGGGGAGCTGTTTTTT.